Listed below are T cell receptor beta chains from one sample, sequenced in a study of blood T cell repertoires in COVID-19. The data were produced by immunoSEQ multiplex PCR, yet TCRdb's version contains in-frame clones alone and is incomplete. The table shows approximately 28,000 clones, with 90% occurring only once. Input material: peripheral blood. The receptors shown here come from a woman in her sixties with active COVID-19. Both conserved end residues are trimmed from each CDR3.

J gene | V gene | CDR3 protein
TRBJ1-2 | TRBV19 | ASTLGGDWDYGYT
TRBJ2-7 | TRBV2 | ASTVGPKYEQY
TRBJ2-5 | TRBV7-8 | ASSWGLAGGMETQY
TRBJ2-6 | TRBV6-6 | ATLSGANVLT
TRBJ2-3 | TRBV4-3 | ASSPTGALADTQY
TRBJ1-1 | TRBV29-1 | SVVVSRVNTEAF
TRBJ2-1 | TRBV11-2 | ASSPRLAGLYNEQF
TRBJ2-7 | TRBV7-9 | ASSLSGGPGEQY
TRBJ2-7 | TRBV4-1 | ASGGKGTSLSYEQY
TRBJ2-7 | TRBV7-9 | ASSLGPAGVSYEQY